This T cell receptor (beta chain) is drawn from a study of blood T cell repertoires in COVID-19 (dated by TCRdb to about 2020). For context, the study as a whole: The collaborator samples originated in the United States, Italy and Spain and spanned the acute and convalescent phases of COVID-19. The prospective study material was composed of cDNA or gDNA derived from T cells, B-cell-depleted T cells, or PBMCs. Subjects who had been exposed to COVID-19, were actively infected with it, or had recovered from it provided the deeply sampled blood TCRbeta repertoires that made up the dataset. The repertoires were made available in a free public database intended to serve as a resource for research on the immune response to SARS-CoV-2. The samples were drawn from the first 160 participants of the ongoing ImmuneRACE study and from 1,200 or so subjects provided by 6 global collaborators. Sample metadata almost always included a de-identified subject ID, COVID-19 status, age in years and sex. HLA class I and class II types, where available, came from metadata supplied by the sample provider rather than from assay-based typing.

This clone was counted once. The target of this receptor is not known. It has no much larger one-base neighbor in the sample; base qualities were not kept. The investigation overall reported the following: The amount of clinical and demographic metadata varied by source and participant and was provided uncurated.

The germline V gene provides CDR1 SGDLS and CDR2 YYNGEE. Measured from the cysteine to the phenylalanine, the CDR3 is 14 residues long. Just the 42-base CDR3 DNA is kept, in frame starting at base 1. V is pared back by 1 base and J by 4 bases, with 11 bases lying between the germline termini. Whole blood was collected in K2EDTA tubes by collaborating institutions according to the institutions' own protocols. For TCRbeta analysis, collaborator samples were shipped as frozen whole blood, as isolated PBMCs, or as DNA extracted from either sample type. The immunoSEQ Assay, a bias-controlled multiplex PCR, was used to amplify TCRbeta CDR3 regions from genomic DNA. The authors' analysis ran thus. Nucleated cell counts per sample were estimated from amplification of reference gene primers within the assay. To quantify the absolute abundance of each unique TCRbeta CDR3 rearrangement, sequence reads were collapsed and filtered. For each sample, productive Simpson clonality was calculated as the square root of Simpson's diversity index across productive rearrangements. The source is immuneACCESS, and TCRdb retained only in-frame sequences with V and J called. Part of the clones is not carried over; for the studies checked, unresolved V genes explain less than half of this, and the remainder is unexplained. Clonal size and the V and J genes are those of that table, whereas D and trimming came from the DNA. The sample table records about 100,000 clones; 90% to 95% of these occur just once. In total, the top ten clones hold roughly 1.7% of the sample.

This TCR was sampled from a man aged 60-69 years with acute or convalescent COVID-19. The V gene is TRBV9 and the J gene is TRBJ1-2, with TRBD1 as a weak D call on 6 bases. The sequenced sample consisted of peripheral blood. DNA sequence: TGTGCCAGCAGCGTATTAGGGGGTCCCTATGGCTACACCTTC. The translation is CASSVLGGPYGYTF.